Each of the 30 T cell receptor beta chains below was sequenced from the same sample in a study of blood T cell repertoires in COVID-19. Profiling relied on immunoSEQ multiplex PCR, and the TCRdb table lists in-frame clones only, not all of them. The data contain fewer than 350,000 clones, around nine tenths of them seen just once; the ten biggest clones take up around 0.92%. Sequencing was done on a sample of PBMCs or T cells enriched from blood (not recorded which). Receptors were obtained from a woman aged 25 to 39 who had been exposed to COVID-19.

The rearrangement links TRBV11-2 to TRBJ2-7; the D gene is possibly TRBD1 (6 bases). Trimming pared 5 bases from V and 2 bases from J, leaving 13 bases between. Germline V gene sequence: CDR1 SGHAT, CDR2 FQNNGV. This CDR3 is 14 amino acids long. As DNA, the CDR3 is TGTGCCAGCAGCCGGTTCCAGGGGACCTACGAGCAGTACTTC. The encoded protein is CASSRFQGTYEQYF.

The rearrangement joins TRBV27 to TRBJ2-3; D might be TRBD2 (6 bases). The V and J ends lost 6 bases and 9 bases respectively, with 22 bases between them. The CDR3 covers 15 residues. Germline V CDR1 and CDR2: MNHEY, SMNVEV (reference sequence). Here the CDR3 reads CASSLLTREIGTQYF. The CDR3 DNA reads TGTGCCAGCAGCTTACTGACACGGGAGATCGGAACGCAGTATTTT.

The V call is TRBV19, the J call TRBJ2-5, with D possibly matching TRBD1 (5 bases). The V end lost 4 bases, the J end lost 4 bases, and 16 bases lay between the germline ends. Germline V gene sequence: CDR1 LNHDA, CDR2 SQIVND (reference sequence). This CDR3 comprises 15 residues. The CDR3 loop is CASSTLKQRGETQYF. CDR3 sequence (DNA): TGTGCCAGTAGTACCTTAAAGCAAAGGGGAGAGACCCAGTACTTC.

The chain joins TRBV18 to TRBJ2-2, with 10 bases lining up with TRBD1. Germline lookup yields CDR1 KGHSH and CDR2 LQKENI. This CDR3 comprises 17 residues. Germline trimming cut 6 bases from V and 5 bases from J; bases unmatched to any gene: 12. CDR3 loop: CASSLSSRTGGTGELFF. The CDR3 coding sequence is TGTGCCAGCTCCCTTTCAAGCCGGACAGGGGGGACCGGGGAGCTGTTTTTT.

The CDR3 loop is CASSIRARNEQYF. The CDR3 region has the DNA TGTGCCAGTAGTATCAGGGCTCGGAACGAGCAGTACTTC. The rearrangement links TRBV19 to TRBJ2-7; D is possibly TRBD1 (5 bases). Deletions cut 3 bases from V and 5 bases from J, with 11 bases between. This CDR3 is 13 amino acids long. The germline gives CDR1 LNHDA, CDR2 SQIVND (reference sequence).

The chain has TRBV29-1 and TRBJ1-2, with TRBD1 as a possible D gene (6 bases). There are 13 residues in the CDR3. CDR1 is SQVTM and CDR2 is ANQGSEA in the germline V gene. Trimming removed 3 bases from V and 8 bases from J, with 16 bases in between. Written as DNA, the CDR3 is TGCAGCGTTGATGAGACAGGCAAGTGGGGCTACACCTTC. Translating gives CSVDETGKWGYTF.

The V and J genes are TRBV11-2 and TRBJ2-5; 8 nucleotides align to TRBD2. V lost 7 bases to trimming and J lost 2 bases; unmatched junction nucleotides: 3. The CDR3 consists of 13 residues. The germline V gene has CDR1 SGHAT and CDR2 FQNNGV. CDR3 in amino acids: CASKREPQETQYF. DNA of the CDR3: TGTGCCAGCAAGCGGGAGCCACAAGAGACCCAGTACTTC.

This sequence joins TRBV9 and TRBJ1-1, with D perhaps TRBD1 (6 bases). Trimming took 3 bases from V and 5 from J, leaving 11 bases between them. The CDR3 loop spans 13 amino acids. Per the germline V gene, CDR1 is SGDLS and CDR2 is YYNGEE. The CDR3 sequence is CASSATGLTEAFF. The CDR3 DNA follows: TGTGCCAGCAGCGCCACAGGGCTGACTGAAGCTTTCTTT.

CDR3 residues: CASSLATAGYETQYF. The DNA for the CDR3 is TGCGCCAGCAGCTTGGCGACCGCGGGTTATGAGACCCAGTACTTC. The rearrangement uses TRBV5-1 and TRBJ2-5; tentative D call: TRBD2 (5 bases). Germline V gene sequence: CDR1 SGHRS, CDR2 YFSETQ. V was cut by 0 bases and J by 5 bases, with 14 bases left in between. The CDR3 has 15 residues.

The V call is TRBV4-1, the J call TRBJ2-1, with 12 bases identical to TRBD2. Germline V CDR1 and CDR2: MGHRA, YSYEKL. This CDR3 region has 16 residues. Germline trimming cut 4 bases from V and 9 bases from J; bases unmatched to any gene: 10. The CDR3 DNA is TGCGCCAGCAGCCCGGAAGGACTAGCGGGAAGGGGTGAGCAGTTCTTC. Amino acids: CASSPEGLAGRGEQFF.

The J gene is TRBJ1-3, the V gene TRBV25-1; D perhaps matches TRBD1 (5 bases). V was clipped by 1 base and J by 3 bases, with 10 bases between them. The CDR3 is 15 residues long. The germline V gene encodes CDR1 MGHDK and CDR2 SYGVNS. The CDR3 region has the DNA TGTGCCAGCAGTGAATCGGGGGGATATGGAAACACCATATATTTT. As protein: CASSESGGYGNTIYF. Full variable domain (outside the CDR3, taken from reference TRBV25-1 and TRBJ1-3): EADIYQTPRYLVIGTGKKITLECSQTMGHDKMYWYQQDPGMELHLIHYSYGVNSTEKGDLSSESTVSRIRTEHFPLTLESARPSHTSQYLCASSESGGYGNTIYFGEGSWLTVV.

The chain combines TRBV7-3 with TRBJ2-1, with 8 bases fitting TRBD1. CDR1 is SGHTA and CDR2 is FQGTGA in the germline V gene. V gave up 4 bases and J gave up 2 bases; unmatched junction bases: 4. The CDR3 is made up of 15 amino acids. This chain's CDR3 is CASSSPGGPYNEQFF. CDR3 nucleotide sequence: TGTGCCAGCAGCTCGCCAGGGGGCCCCTACAATGAGCAGTTCTTC.

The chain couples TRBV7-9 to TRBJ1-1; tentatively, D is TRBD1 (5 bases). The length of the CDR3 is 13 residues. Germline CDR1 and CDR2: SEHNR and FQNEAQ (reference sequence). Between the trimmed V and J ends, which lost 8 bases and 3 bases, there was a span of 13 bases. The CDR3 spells CASAPKGHTEAFF. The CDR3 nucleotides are TGTGCCAGCGCCCCCAAGGGGCACACTGAAGCTTTCTTT.

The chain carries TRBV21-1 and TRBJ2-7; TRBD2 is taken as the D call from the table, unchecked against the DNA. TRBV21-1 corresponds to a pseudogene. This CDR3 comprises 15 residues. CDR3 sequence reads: CASSKAEGLTYEQYF. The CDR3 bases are TGTGCCAGCAGCAAAGCTGAAGGACTAACCTACGAGCAGTACTTC.

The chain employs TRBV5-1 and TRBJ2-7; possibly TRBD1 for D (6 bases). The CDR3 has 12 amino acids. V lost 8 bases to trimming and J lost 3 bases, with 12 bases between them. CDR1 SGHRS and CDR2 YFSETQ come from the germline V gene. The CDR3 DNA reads TGCGCCAGTTCCCGGGACAACTACGAGCAGTACTTC. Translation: CASSRDNYEQYF.

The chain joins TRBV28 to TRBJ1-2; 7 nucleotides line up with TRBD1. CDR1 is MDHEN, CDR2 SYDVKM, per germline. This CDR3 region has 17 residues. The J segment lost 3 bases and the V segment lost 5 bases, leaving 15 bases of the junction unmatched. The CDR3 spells CASSPHQLTGAYYGYTF. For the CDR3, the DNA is TGTGCCAGCAGTCCCCACCAGCTTACAGGGGCCTACTATGGCTACACCTTC.

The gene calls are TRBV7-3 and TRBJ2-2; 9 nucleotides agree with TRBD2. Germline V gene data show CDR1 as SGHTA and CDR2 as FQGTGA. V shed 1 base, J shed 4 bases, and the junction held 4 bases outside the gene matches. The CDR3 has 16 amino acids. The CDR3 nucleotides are TGTGCCAGCAGCTTAATGGCGGGAGGGTCCACCGGGGAGCTGTTTTTT. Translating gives CASSLMAGGSTGELFF.

CDR3 residues: CASSYGGRETQYF. The CDR3 coding sequence is TGTGCCAGCAGTTACGGAGGGCGGGAGACCCAGTACTTC. V gene TRBV6-5 combines with J gene TRBJ2-5, with D possibly matching TRBD2 (6 bases). The CDR3 is 13 residues long. In germline, CDR1 is MNHEY, CDR2 SVGAGI. Trimming took off 2 bases at V and 5 bases at J, with 9 bases between the two ends.

CDR3 loop: CASSWVGDGYGYTF. In DNA, the CDR3 is TGTGCCAGCAGCTGGGTTGGAGATGGTTATGGCTACACCTTC. The chain links TRBV11-3 to TRBJ1-2; D call uncertain. Trimming pared 4 bases from V and 5 bases from J, leaving 14 bases between. Germline-derived CDR1 and CDR2 are SGHNT and YENEEA. This CDR3 contains 14 residues.

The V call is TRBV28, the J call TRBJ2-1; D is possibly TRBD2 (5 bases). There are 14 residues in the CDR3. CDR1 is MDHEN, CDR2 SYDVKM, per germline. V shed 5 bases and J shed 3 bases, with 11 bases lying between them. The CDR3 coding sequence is TGTGCCAGCAGTCCCCGGGAACGCTACAATGAGCAGTTCTTC. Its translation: CASSPRERYNEQFF.

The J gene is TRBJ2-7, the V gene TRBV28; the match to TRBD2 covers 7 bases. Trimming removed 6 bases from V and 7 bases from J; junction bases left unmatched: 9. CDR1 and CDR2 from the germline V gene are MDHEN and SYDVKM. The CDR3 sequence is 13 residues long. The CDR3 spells CASRGEGLGEQYF. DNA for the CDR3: TGTGCCAGCAGGGGGGAGGGGCTAGGGGAGCAGTACTTC.

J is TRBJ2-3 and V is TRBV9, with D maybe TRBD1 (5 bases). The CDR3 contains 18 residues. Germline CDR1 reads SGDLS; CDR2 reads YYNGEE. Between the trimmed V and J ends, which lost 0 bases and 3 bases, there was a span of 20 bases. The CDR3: CASSVDLTGAGSTDTQYF. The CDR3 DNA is TGTGCCAGCAGCGTAGATCTTACTGGGGCAGGGTCAACAGATACGCAGTATTTT.

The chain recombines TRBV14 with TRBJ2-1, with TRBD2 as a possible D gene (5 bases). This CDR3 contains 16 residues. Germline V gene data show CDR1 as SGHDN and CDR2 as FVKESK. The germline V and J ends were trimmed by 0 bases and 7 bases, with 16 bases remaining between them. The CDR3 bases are TGTGCCAGCAGCCAAGATCTTTTGGTTGGCGGGAATGAGCAGTTCTTC. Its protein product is CASSQDLLVGGNEQFF.

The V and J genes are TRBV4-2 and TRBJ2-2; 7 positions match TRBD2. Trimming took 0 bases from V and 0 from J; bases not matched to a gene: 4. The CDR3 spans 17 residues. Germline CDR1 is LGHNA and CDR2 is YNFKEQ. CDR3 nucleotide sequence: TGTGCCAGCAGCCAAGATGCGCTAGCGGCGAACACCGGGGAGCTGTTTTTT. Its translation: CASSQDALAANTGELFF.

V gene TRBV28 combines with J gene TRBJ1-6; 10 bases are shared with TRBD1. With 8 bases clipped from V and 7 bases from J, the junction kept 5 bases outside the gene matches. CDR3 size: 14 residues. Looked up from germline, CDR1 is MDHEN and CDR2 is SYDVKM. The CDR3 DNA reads TGTGCCAGCCAAGACAGGGGGCCCAATTCACCCCTCCACTTT. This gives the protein CASQDRGPNSPLHF.

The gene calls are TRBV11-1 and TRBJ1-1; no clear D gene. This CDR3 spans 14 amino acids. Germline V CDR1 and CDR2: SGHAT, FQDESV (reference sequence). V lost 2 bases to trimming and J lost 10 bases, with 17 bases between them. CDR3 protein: CASSLRQVPVRAFF. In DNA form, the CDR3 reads TGTGCCAGCAGCTTACGGCAGGTTCCGGTGAGAGCTTTCTTT.

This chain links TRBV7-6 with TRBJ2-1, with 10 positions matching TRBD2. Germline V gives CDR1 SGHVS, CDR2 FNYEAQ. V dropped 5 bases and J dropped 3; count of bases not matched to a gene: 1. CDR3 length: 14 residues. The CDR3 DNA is TGTGCCAGCAGCCCTAGCGGGAGCTACAATGAGCAGTTCTTC. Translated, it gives CASSPSGSYNEQFF.

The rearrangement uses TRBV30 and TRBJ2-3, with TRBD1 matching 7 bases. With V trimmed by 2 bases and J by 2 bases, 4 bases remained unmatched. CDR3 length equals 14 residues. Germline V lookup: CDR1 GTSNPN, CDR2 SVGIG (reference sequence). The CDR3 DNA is TGTGCCTGGAGTCGGACAGGCCCCACAGATACGCAGTATTTT. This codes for CAWSRTGPTDTQYF.

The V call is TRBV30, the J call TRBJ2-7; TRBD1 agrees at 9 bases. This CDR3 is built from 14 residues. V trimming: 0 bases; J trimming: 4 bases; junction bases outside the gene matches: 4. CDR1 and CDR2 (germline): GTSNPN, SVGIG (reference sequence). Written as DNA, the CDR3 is TGTGCCTGGAGTGTACCGGACAGGGGATACGAGCAGTACTTC. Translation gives CAWSVPDRGYEQYF.

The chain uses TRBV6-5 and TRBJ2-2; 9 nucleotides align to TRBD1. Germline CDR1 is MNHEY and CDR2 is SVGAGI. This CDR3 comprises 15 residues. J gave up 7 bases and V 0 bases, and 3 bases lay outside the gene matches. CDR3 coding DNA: TGTGCCAGCAGTTACTCGGGACAGGGTATCGGGGAGCTGTTTTTT. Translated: CASSYSGQGIGELFF.